The clone carrying this TCR beta chain has a single count. As yet, its antigen is unknown. Primers for the PCR totalled 60 Vbeta and 13 Jbeta. Libraries were prepared by immunoSEQ multiplex PCR; TCRdb keeps only in-frame clonotypes and omits some of them. The sample has 150,000 to 200,000 clones; roughly 80% are singletons. Donors consisted of healthy bone marrow donors. The records do not include a CMV serostatus for this donor. The record originates from a study of cytomegalovirus exposure and HLA in healthy donors. The CDR3 contains 15 residues. The ends lost 4 bases at V and 6 bases at J; junction bases unmatched: 8. Germline V CDR1 and CDR2: SGDLS, YYNGEE. Overall study results and limits: Researchers counted around 160 TCR beta chains as cytomegalovirus-associated.

This sequence originates from a human donor in good health. V gene TRBV9 combines with J gene TRBJ1-4, with 8 nucleotides matching TRBD1. Sequencing input: PBMCs. CDR3 nucleotide sequence: TGTGCCAGCAGCTTATCCCAGGGGGCAGATGAAAAACTGTTTTTT. Encoded protein: CASSLSQGADEKLFF.